This T cell receptor beta chain derives from a study of cytomegalovirus exposure and HLA in healthy donors. Primers: 60 Vbeta forward and 13 Jbeta reverse. Assay: immunoSEQ multiplex PCR; the TCRdb copy retains only in-frame clones and omits some. The sample has 220,000 or so clones, and its top ten clones hold 1.1%. The study, taken as a whole, reports: CMV serostatus was the sole immune exposure information available. There were some public TCRs occurring in many donors, but most TCR sequences were rare.

Notes on this clone: Its antigen is not identified.

This CDR3 region has 15 residues. CDR1 is LNHDA, CDR2 SQIVND, per germline (reference sequence). The germline V and J ends were trimmed by 3 bases and 2 bases, with 14 bases remaining between them. Specimen: PBMCs. The V and J genes are TRBV19 and TRBJ2-7; D call uncertain. This receptor was obtained from a girl aged 2 to 10 in good health and CMV-seropositive. CDR3 region: CASSIMGAPPYEQYF. For the CDR3, the DNA is TGTGCCAGTAGTATTATGGGCGCCCCCCCCTACGAGCAGTACTTC. The full variable domain, in which reference TRBV19 and TRBJ2-7 provide the parts outside the CDR3, is DGGITQSPKYLFRKEGQNVTLSCEQNLNHDAMYWYRQDPGQGLRLIYYSQIVNDFQKGDIAEGYSVSREKKESFPLTVTSAQKNPTAFYLCASSIMGAPPYEQYFGPGTRLTVT.